A single sample gave rise to the 12 T cell receptor beta chains below, sequenced in a study of CD8+CD57+ T cells in acquired aplastic anemia. Selection for sequencing was limited to patients who had shown CD8+CD57+ cell expansion by flow cytometry. TCR beta VDJ and CDR3 profiling used genomic DNA as template. TCRdb itself ran the reads through MiXCR, one entry per CDR3 protein. The repertoire holds 150,000 to 200,000 distinct CDR3 sequences, with 71% as singletons. The sample comprised sorted CD4+, CD8+, or CD8+CD57+ T cells (not recorded which) from PBMCs. These receptors all come from a human donor with aplastic anemia.

The chain has TRBV7-9 and TRBJ2-1; 7 nucleotides line up with TRBD2. V shed 2 bases and J 0 bases; nucleotides not matched to a gene: 4. The germline CDR1 and CDR2 sequences are SEHNR and FQNEAQ (reference sequence). This CDR3 contains 16 residues. CDR3 in DNA: TGTGCCAGCAGCTTACTAGCGGTTAGCTCCTACAATGAGCAGTTCTTC. This codes for CASSLLAVSSYNEQFF. Full variable domain (outside the CDR3, taken from reference TRBV7-9 and TRBJ2-1): DTGVSQNPRHKITKRGQNVTFRCDPISEHNRLYWYRQTLGQGPEFLTYFQNEAQLEKSRLLSDRFSAERPKGSFSTLEIQRTEQGDSAMYLCASSLLAVSSYNEQFFGPGTRLTVL.

V and J are TRBV9 and TRBJ1-5, with D possibly matching TRBD1 (5 bases). The CDR3 consists of 15 residues. The V and J ends lost 4 bases and 8 bases respectively, with 19 bases between them. Germline V gene sequence: CDR1 SGDLS, CDR2 YYNGEE. CDR3 region: CASSPSLGVKEPQHF. The CDR3 region has the DNA TGTGCCAGCAGCCCCTCGTTGGGGGTGAAGGAGCCCCAGCATTTT.

The gene calls are TRBV7-9 and TRBJ1-5; 7 positions agree with TRBD1. The junction had 5 bases not matched to a gene; V was cut back by 2 bases and J by 4 bases. This CDR3 region has 15 residues. The germline CDR1 and CDR2 sequences are SEHNR and FQNEAQ (reference sequence). The CDR3 coding sequence is TGTGCCAGCAGCTTAACAGGGGACGGAAATCAGCCCCAGCATTTT. Translation gives CASSLTGDGNQPQHF.

The CDR3 reads CASSLAGRGNTIYF. DNA for the CDR3: TGTGCCAGCAGCTTAGCAGGGCGCGGAAACACCATATATTTT. The chain combines TRBV7-2 with TRBJ1-3; D is unresolved. Germline V CDR1 and CDR2: SGHTA, FQGNSA. The CDR3 has 14 residues. Trimming took off 0 bases at V and 4 bases at J, with 7 bases between the two ends.

This clonotype was found a few times. The J gene is TRBJ1-5, the V gene TRBV2, with D unresolved. The CDR3 runs 15 residues. The germline V and J ends were trimmed by 4 bases and 7 bases, with 17 bases remaining between them. Germline V gene lookup returns CDR1 SNHLY and CDR2 FYNNEI. This CDR3 is CASSGWGRVEQPQHF. In DNA, the CDR3 is TGTGCCAGCAGTGGGTGGGGAAGAGTAGAGCAGCCCCAGCATTTT.

The V and J genes are TRBV7-6 and TRBJ2-5; 7 nucleotides line up with TRBD2. The CDR3 extends over 16 amino acids. Germline V gene data show CDR1 as SGHVS and CDR2 as FNYEAQ. V shed 3 bases and J 1 base; nucleotides not matched to a gene: 8. The chain's CDR3 is CASSLGGAGSQETQYF. The CDR3 DNA is TGTGCCAGCAGCTTGGGGGGAGCGGGGTCCCAAGAGACCCAGTACTTC.

The chain joins TRBV6-2 or TRBV6-3 to TRBJ2-7; tentatively, D is TRBD1 or TRBD2 (5 bases each). V was clipped by 8 bases and J by 1 base, with 15 bases between them. The CDR3 consists of 14 residues. The germline V gene encodes CDR1 MNHEY and CDR2 SVGEGT. CDR3 sequence: CASLSTGASYEQYF. In nucleotides, the CDR3 is TGTGCCAGCCTTAGCACCGGGGCTTCCTACGAGCAGTACTTC.

This clonotype was picked up one time. This chain joins TRBV29-1 and TRBJ2-7; 12 bases are shared with TRBD2. CDR3 length: 14 amino acids. Germline V gives CDR1 SQVTM, CDR2 ANQGSEA. Losses at the gene ends were 6 bases for V and 3 bases for J; bases not matched to a gene: 6. CDR3 DNA sequence: TGCAGCGTAATCGGACTAGCGGGAAGCTACGAGCAGTACTTC. Its protein is CSVIGLAGSYEQYF.

This clonotype was observed a handful of times. CDR3 residues: CSAREGEAGTQYF. For the CDR3, the DNA is TGCAGTGCTAGAGAGGGGGAAGCGGGAACCCAGTACTTC. The chain joins TRBV20-1 to TRBJ2-5; 7 nucleotides line up with TRBD2. The germline V gene encodes CDR1 DFQATT and CDR2 SNEGSKA (reference sequence). V shed 0 bases and J 8 bases; nucleotides not matched to a gene: 6. CDR3 size: 13 residues.

The chain couples TRBV2 to TRBJ1-1, with 8 bases aligning to TRBD1. Germline CDR1 reads SNHLY; CDR2 reads FYNNEI. V trimming: 5 bases; J trimming: 5 bases; junction bases outside the gene matches: 10. The CDR3 consists of 15 residues. CDR3 sequence (DNA): TGTGCCAGCAGTCAGCAGCGGACAGGGAATACTGAAGCTTTCTTT. Its protein is CASSQQRTGNTEAFF.

V usage is TRBV19 and J usage is TRBJ2-7, with 7 bases that match TRBD2. Gene TRBJ2-5 matches the end of the DNA better, so the J call may be wrong. The germline gives CDR1 LNHDA, CDR2 SQIVND (reference sequence). This CDR3 has 14 residues. The CDR3 is CASSMTAREVTQYF. The CDR3 DNA is TGTGCCAGTAGTATGACCGCCCGGGAGGTGACCCAGTACTTC.

The chain carries TRBV9 and TRBJ2-3; TRBD2 agrees at 8 bases. CDR1 and CDR2 (germline): SGDLS, YYNGEE. With V trimmed by 2 bases and J by 6 bases, 2 bases remained unmatched. CDR3 length: 13 amino acids. As DNA, the CDR3 is TGTGCCAGCAGCGTCGGGGGGGATGATACGCAGTATTTT. Its protein product is CASSVGGDDTQYF.